A single sample is the source of the 5 T cell receptor beta chains below, sequenced in a study of T cell responses to AZD1222 COVID-19 vaccine. Repertoires were generated with immunoSEQ multiplex PCR, while TCRdb's copy carries only in-frame clones and drops some. The sample carries about 100,000 clones, 70% to 90% recorded once. Sample: peripheral blood, taken 28 days after the second AZD1222 dose. Source of these receptors: an adult who received the AZD1222 COVID-19 vaccine.

This sequence joins TRBV7-9 and TRBJ1-5; no clear D. CDR1 is SEHNR and CDR2 is FQNEAQ in the germline V gene (reference sequence). V lost 6 bases and J lost 0, with 18 bases in between. This CDR3 has 17 residues. CDR3: CASRIITLTGSNQPQHF. The CDR3 DNA follows: TGTGCCAGCAGGATAATCACCTTGACGGGTAGCAATCAGCCCCAGCATTTT.

With respect to this clone: One end of the junction fails to match germline, which may point to a read error. This chain connects TRBV28 to TRBJ1-2; 7 bases match TRBD1. This CDR3 is built from 12 residues. CDR1 and CDR2 from the germline V gene are MDHEN and SYDVKM. The CDR3 region has the DNA TGTGCCAGCAGTCGGGCTGGAGGGGGCTTCACCTTC. Amino acids: CASSRAGGGFTF.

V gene TRBV5-1 combines with J gene TRBJ2-6; 9 bases are shared with TRBD1. Germline values: CDR1 SGHRS, CDR2 YFSETQ. J was trimmed by 1 base and V by 4 bases; bases with no gene match: 9. The CDR3 length is 18 residues. The chain's CDR3 is CASSVGGTGFSGANVLTF. The CDR3 nucleotides read TGCGCCAGCAGCGTAGGTGGGACAGGGTTTTCTGGGGCCAACGTCCTGACTTTC.

The rearrangement joins TRBV30 to TRBJ1-1, with D maybe TRBD1 (6 bases). The V gene's germline CDR1 is GTSNPN and CDR2 SVGIG (reference sequence). The V and J ends lost 1 base and 3 bases respectively, with 9 bases between them. CDR3 length: 13 amino acids. The CDR3 DNA reads TGTGCCTGGAGTGGGCAGGGGTACACTGAAGCTTTCTTT. Its translation is CAWSGQGYTEAFF.

J is TRBJ2-1 and V is TRBV9, with 8 bases identical to TRBD2. The V segment lost 2 bases and the J segment 2 bases; nucleotides outside the gene matches: 3. This CDR3 contains 15 residues. Germline V CDR1 and CDR2: SGDLS, YYNGEE. CDR3 in DNA: TGTGCCAGCAGCGTTAGCGGGATAGCCTACAATGAGCAGTTCTTC. The encoded protein is CASSVSGIAYNEQFF.